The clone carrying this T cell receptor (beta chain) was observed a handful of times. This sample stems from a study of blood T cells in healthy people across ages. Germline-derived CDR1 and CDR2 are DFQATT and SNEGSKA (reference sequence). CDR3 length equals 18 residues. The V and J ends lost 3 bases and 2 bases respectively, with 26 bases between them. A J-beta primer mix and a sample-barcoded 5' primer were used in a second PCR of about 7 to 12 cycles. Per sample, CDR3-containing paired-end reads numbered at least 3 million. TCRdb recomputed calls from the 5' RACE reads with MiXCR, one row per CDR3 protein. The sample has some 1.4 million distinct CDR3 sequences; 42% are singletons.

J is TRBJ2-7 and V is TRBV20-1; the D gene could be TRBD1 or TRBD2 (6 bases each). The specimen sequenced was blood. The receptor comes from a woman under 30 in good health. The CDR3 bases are TGCAGTGCTAGGCGGGACCCACCTTCCGGGACAAAGGCCTACGAGCAGTACTTC. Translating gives CSARRDPPSGTKAYEQYF.